This T cell receptor beta chain appears in the sequencing data of a study of control samples from healthy donors and cancer patients. The assay was immunoSEQ multiplex PCR, and TCRdb's table has in-frame clones only and misses some. The table shows 45,000 to 60,000 clones, with about 90% occurring only once. The sample comprised PBMCs. The TCR sequence derives from a man aged 55 to 69 with head and neck cancer.

The CDR3 sequence: CASSLDSNRGLDEQFF. The CDR3 DNA is TGTGCCAGCAGCTTAGATTCAAACAGGGGGCTTGATGAGCAGTTCTTC. V usage is TRBV7-2 and J usage is TRBJ2-1; 9 bases are shared with TRBD1. V was clipped by 1 base and J by 8 bases; unmatched bases: 9. The germline CDR1 and CDR2 sequences are SGHTA and FQGNSA. The CDR3 loop spans 16 amino acids.